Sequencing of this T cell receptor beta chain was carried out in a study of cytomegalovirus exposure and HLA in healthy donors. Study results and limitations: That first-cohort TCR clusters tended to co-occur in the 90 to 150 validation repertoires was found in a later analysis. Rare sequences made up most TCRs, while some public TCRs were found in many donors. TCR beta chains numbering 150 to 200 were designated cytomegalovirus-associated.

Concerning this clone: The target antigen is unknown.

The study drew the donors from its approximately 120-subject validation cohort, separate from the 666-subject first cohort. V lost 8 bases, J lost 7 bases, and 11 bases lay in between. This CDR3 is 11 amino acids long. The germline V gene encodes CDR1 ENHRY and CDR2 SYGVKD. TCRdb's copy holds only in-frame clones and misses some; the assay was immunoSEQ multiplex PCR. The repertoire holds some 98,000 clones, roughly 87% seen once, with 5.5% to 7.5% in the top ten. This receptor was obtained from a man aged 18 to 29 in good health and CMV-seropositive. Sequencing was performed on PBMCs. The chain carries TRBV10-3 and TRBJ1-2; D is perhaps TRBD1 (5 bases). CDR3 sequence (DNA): TGTGCCATCGCAGGGTCGCTTGGCTACACCTTC. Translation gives CAIAGSLGYTF.